This T cell receptor (beta chain) was identified during a study of metastatic and nonmetastatic thyroid tumors. This CDR3 region has 14 residues. V lost 3 bases and J 6 bases, leaving 14 bases between the germline ends. Looked up from germline, CDR1 is SGHNT and CDR2 is YENEEA. On this clone itself: Its specificity is not known.

TCRdb reanalyzed the PCR reads via MiXCR. The data show over 50,000 clones, just under 30% seen once. Study-wide findings and caveats: The reported finding was significantly higher TCR beta diversity in malignant thyroid tumors relative to benign nodules, in blood and tumor.

Before thyroid surgery, none of the patients had received any treatment. The V call is TRBV11-3, the J call TRBJ1-1; D is perhaps TRBD1 (6 bases). The sequenced sample consisted of blood. The TCR comes from a female donor with papillary thyroid cancer or a benign thyroid nodule (not recorded which). Some clones in this sample may be carry-over from other donors' samples. In DNA, the CDR3 is TGTGCCAGCAGCTTCCGACAGGTGAGTCCTGAAGCTTTCTTT. It yields the protein CASSFRQVSPEAFF.